Detailed here is one T cell receptor (beta chain). This entry is derived from a study of OX40 agonist ivuxolimab in advanced cancers. Germline V lookup: CDR1 SGHRS, CDR2 YFSETQ. The J segment lost 1 base and the V segment lost 0 bases, leaving 2 bases of the junction unmatched. The CDR3 totals 15 residues. TCRdb's copy holds only in-frame clones and misses some; the assay was immunoSEQ multiplex PCR. This sample has about 100,000 clones, with 75% to 90% found just once. The TCR was taken from an adult with an advanced solid tumor such as melanoma, head and neck, liver or kidney cancer. The rearrangement joins TRBV5-1 to TRBJ2-3, with 7 nucleotides matching TRBD1. The source material was CD4+ or CD8+ T cells sorted from blood, sampled in a trial of the OX40 agonist ivuxolimab. CDR3 nucleotides: TGCGCCAGCAGCTTGGTAGGGGGCCGCACAGATACGCAGTATTTT. Translated: CASSLVGGRTDTQYF.